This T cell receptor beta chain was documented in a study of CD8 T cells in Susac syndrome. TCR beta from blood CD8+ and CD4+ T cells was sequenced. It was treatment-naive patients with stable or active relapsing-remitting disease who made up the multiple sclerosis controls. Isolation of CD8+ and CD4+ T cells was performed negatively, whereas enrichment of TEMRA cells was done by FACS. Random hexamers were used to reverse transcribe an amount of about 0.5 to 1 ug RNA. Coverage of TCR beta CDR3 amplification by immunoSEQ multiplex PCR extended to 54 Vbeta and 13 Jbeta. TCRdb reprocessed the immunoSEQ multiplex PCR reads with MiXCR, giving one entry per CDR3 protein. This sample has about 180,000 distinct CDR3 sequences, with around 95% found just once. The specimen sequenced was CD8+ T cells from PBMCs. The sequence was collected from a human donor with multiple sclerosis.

The CDR3 here is CSANSRDSRADTQYF. CDR3 in DNA: TGCAGTGCCAATTCTCGGGACTCCCGGGCAGATACGCAGTATTTT. The V gene is TRBV20-1, the J gene TRBJ2-3; weak D call: TRBD2 (6 bases). V was cut by 6 bases and J by 4 bases, with 20 bases left in between. The germline CDR1 and CDR2 sequences are DFQATT and SNEGSKA (reference sequence). The CDR3 contains 15 residues.